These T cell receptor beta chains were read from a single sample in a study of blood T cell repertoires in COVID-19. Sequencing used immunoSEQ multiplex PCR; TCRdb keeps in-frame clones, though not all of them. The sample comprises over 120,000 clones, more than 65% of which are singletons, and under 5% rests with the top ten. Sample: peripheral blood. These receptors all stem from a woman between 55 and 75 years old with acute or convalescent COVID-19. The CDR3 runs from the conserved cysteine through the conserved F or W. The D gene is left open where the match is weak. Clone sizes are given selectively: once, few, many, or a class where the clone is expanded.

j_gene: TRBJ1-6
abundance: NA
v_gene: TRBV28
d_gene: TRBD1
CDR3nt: TGTGCCACGGGCCGGGGGACAGGGGTTGATTCACCCCTCCACTTT
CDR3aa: CATGRGTGVDSPLHF

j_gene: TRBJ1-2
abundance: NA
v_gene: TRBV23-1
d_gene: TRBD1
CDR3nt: TGCGCCAGCAGTCTTCTCCCGTCGCGACAGGGGAGGCCTCTCGGCGGCTACACCTTC
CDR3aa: CASSLLPSRQGRPLGGYTF

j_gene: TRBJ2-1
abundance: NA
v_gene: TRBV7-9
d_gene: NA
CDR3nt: TGTGCCAGCAGCAAAGGCACGGGAGTGGGGCAGTTCTTC
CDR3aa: CASSKGTGVGQFF

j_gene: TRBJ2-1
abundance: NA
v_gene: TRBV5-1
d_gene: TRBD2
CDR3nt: TGCGCCAGCAGCTGGGGGGCGACTAGCGGGCACTACAATGAGCAGTTCTTC
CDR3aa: CASSWGATSGHYNEQFF

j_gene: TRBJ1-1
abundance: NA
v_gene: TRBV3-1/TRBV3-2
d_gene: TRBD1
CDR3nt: TGTGCCAGCAGCCAAGAGGACAGGGGGAACTCCCTGAACACTGAAGCTTTCTTT
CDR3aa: CASSQEDRGNSLNTEAFF

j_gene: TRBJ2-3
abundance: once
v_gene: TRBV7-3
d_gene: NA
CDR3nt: TGTGCCAGTCGAGGGAACCAGAGCACAGATACGCAGTATTTT
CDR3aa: CASRGNQSTDTQYF

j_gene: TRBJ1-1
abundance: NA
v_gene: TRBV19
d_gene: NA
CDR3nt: TGTGCCAGTAGTATGGCCAGGGTGAACACTGAAGCTTTCTTT
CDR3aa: CASSMARVNTEAFF

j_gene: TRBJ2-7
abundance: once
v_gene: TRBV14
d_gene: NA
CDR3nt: TGTGCCAGCAGCCAAGTAGCCGCAAGCGAGCAGTACTTC
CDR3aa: CASSQVAASEQYF

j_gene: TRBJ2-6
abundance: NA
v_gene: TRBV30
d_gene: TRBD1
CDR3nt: TGTGCCTGGGACAGGGGCACGGGGGCCAACGTCCTGACTTTC
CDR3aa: CAWDRGTGANVLTF

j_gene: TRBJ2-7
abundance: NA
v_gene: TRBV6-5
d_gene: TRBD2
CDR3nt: TGTGCCAGCAGTTACGTAGCGGGAGGGGCCCGCGAGCAGTACTTC
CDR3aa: CASSYVAGGAREQYF

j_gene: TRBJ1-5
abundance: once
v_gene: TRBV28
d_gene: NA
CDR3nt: TGTGCCAGCAGAGGCGGTTTTAGCAATCAGCCCCAGCATTTT
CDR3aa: CASRGGFSNQPQHF

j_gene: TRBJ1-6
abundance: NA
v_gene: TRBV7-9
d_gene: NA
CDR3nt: TGTGCCAGCAGCTCCGGGGGAATCTATAATTCACCCCTCCACTTT
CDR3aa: CASSSGGIYNSPLHF

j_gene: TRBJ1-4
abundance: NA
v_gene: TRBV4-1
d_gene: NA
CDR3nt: TGCGCCAGCAGCCAAGAAACAGCGGGACACCTTAATGAAAAACTGTTTTTT
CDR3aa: CASSQETAGHLNEKLFF

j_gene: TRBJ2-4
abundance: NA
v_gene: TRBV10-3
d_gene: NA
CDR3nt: TGTGCCCCACCTAATCCGGGCGGGCCACGGAGTCACATTCAGTACTTC
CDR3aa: CAPPNPGGPRSHIQYF

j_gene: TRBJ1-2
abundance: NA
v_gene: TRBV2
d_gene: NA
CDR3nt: TGTGCCAGCAGTGGACAGGAGAACAACTATGGCTACACCTTC
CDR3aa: CASSGQENNYGYTF

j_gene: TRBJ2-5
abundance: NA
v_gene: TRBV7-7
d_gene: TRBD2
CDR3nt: TGTGCTAGCAGCTTAGGACTAGCGGGAGGGAAAGAGACCCAGTACTTC
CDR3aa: CASSLGLAGGKETQYF

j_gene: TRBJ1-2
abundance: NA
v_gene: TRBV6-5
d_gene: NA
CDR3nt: TGTGCCAGCAGAAGGGACAACAACTATGGCTACACCTTC
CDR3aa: CASRRDNNYGYTF

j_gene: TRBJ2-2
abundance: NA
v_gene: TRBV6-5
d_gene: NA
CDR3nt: TGTGCCAGCATAGATGGGCCCGGGGAGCTGTTTTTT
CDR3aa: CASIDGPGELFF

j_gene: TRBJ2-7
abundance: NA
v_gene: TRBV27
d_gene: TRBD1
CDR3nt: TGTGCCAGCAGTACGGGACAGGGGGCTAACGAGCAGTACTTC
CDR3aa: CASSTGQGANEQYF

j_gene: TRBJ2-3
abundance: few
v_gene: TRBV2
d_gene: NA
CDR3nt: TGTGCCAGCAGTGAAGTAATGACAGATACGCAGTATTTT
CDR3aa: CASSEVMTDTQYF

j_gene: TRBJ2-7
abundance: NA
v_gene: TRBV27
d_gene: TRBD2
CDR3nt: TGTGCCAGCAGTTTACTAGCGGGAAGAGCTCACGAGCAGTACTTC
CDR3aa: CASSLLAGRAHEQYF

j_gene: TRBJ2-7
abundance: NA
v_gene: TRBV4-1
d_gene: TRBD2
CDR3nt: TGCGCCAGCAGCCAAGCAGGGAGGGGCCCCTACGAGCAGTACTTC
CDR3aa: CASSQAGRGPYEQYF

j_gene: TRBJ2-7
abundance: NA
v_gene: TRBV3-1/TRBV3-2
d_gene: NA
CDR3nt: TGTGCCAGCAGCCCCCGCCAGGGGCCCTCCCTCGAGCAGTACTTC
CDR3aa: CASSPRQGPSLEQYF

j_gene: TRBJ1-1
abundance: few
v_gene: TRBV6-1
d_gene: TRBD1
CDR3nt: TGTGCCAGCAGTGAATGGGACAGGAACACTGAAGCTTTCTTT
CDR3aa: CASSEWDRNTEAFF

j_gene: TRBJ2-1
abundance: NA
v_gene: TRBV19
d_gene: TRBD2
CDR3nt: TGTGCCAGCGCGGAACTAGCGGGAGGCTCGGGTGAGCAGTTCTTC
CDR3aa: CASAELAGGSGEQFF

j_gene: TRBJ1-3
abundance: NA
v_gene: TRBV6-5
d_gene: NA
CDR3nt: TGTGCCAGCAACGGAGGTAGTGGAAACACCATATATTTT
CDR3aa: CASNGGSGNTIYF

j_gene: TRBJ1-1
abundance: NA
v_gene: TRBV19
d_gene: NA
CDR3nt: TGTGCCAGTATGCGAGATCGTGGCACTGAAGCTTTCTTT
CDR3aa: CASMRDRGTEAFF

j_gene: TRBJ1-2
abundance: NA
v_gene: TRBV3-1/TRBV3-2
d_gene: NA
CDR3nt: TGTGCCAGCAGCCAAGAGCGGGGGCGAGGCTACACCTTC
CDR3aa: CASSQERGRGYTF

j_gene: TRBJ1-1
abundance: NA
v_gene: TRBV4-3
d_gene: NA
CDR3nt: TGCGCCAGCAGCCAAGGGGAGGGGCTAATGAACACTGAAGCTTTCTTT
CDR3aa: CASSQGEGLMNTEAFF

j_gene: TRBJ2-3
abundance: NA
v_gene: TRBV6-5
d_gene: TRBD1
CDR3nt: TGTGCCAGCACCCGGGACAGTAGCACAGATACGCAGTATTTT
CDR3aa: CASTRDSSTDTQYF

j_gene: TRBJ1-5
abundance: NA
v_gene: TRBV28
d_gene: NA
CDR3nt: TGTGCCAGCAGTTGGGGCGGTCGGCAGGGCAGGAGGCCCCAGCATTTT
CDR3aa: CASSWGGRQGRRPQHF

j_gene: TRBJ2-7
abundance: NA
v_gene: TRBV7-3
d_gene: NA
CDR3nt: TGTGCCAGCAGCTTAGGGCCCCGGGACTACGAGCAGTACTTC
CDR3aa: CASSLGPRDYEQYF

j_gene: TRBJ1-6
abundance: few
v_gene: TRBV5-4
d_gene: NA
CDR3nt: TGTGCCAGCAGCGTTGACAGCAGCTCCTATAATTCACCCCTCCACTTT
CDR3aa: CASSVDSSSYNSPLHF

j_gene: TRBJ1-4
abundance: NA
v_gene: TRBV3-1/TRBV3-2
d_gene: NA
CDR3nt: TGTGCCAGCAGCCAAGGGGACTCCAGAGGTAAACTGTTTTTT
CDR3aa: CASSQGDSRGKLFF

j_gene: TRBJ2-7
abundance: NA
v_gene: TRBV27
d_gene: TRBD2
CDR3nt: TGTGCCAGCAGTTTACTGTTGGGAGGGTACGGTGAGCAGTACTTC
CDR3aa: CASSLLLGGYGEQYF